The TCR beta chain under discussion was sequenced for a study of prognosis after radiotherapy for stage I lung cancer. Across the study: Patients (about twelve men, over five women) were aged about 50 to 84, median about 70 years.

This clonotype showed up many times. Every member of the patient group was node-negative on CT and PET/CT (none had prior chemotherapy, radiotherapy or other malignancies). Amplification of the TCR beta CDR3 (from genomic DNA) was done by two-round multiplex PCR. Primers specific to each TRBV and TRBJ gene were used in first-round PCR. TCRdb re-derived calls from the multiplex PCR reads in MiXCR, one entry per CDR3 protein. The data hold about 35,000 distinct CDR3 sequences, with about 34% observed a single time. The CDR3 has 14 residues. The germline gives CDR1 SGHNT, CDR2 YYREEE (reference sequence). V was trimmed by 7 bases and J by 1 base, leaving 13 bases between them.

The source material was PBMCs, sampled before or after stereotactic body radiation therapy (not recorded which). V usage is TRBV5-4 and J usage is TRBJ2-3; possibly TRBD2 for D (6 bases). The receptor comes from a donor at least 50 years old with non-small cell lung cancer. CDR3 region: CASLRRGGTDTQYF. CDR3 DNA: TGTGCCAGCCTTAGGAGGGGCGGCACAGATACGCAGTATTTT.